The rows below give T cell receptor beta chains drawn from one sample of a study of early T cells in non-severe SARS-CoV-2 infection. Each CDR3 protein is one row after TCRdb ran MiXCR on the 5' RACE reads. The sample holds more than 20,000 distinct CDR3 sequences, approximately 6% seen once. Sequenced sample: whole blood. The source of these receptors is an adult who was a healthcare worker with PCR-confirmed SARS-CoV-2 infection or an uninfected control (not recorded which). Both conserved end residues are part of each CDR3. A D gene is named only where the DNA matches it firmly. A clone size is listed for some rows: how often the clone was seen (once, few, many), or a class if it is expanded.

v_call	j_call	clone_size	d_call	cdr3_length	cdr3_aa	cdr3_nt
TRBV20-1	TRBJ1-2	many	NA	13	CSARDGANYGYTF	TGCAGTGCTAGAGATGGGGCGAACTATGGCTACACCTTC
TRBV29-1	TRBJ1-2	few	TRBD1	16	CSVGPLGRGPGYGYTF	TGCAGCGTTGGCCCCCTGGGGAGGGGGCCAGGCTATGGCTACACCTTC
TRBV15	TRBJ1-4	many	NA	15	CATSPRVATNEKLFF	TGTGCCACCAGCCCGCGGGTTGCAACTAATGAAAAACTGTTTTTT
TRBV29-1	TRBJ2-1	many	TRBD2	12	CSVVLAVSEQFF	TGCAGCGTTGTACTAGCGGTCTCCGAGCAGTTCTTC
TRBV6-1	TRBJ1-5	once	NA	15	CASSDATGHNQPQHF	TGTGCCAGCAGTGATGCAACAGGGCACAATCAGCCCCAGCATTTT
TRBV20-1	TRBJ2-5	many	TRBD2	15	CSAGGEGGGQETQYF	TGCAGTGCTGGAGGGGAAGGCGGGGGGCAAGAGACCCAGTACTTC
TRBV5-1	TRBJ2-2	NA	NA	17	CASSLPPGGPGTGELFF	TGCGCCAGCAGCTTGCCCCCGGGGGGCCCCGGCACCGGGGAGCTGTTTTTT
TRBV5-1	TRBJ2-1	many	TRBD1	15	CASSPVTGAYNEQFF	TGCGCCAGCAGCCCCGTGACAGGGGCCTACAATGAGCAGTTCTTC
TRBV3-1	TRBJ1-5	many	NA	14	CASSQGGSNQPQHF	TGTGCCAGCAGCCAAGGGGGTAGCAATCAGCCCCAGCATTTT
TRBV3-1	TRBJ1-5	many	TRBD1	14	CASSPSQGNQPQHF	TGTGCCAGCAGTCCTTCACAGGGGAATCAGCCCCAGCATTTT
TRBV20-1	TRBJ1-6	NA	TRBD1	15	CSARDGYRGNSPLHF	TGCAGTGCTAGAGATGGTTACAGGGGCAATTCACCCCTCCACTTT
TRBV12-3/TRBV12-4	TRBJ1-1	many	TRBD1	14	CASSFGQANTEAFF	TGTGCCAGCAGTTTTGGACAGGCCAACACTGAAGCTTTCTTT
TRBV7-2	TRBJ1-1	many	NA	14	CASSLVPLRTEAFF	TGTGCCAGCAGCTTAGTTCCTTTGAGGACTGAAGCTTTCTTT
TRBV19	TRBJ1-6	medium-sized	NA	14	CASSGRHNNSPLHF	TGTGCCAGTAGCGGCCGCCACAATAATTCACCCCTCCACTTT
TRBV6-4	TRBJ1-1	NA	TRBD1	16	CASSDFGGTGATEAFF	TGTGCCAGCAGTGATTTTGGCGGGACAGGGGCCACTGAAGCTTTCTTT
TRBV12-3/TRBV12-4	TRBJ2-2	few	NA	15	CAGRYDGPNTGELFF	TGTGCCGGCCGATACGACGGCCCGAACACCGGGGAGCTGTTTTTT
TRBV29-1	TRBJ2-6	many	NA	14	CSVEVVTGANVLTF	TGCAGCGTTGAAGTCGTGACTGGGGCCAACGTCCTGACTTTC
TRBV5-8	TRBJ2-1	few	NA	14	CASSFRRMFHEQFF	TGTGCCAGCAGCTTTCGACGAATGTTCCATGAGCAGTTCTTC
TRBV28	TRBJ1-2	many	NA	14	CASKSPADNYGYTF	TGTGCCAGCAAATCCCCAGCAGATAACTATGGCTACACCTTC
TRBV6-5	TRBJ1-1	NA	TRBD1	15	CASRTVQGGDTEAFF	TGTGCCAGCAGAACCGTCCAGGGGGGAGACACTGAAGCTTTCTTT
TRBV5-1	TRBJ2-5	many	NA	14	CASSRAPFRETQYF	TGCGCCAGCAGTAGAGCCCCTTTTAGGGAGACCCAGTACTTC
TRBV14	TRBJ2-5	NA	NA	15	CASSQEDLAQETQYF	TGTGCCAGCAGCCAAGAGGACCTGGCCCAAGAGACCCAGTACTTC
TRBV18	TRBJ2-3	NA	NA	19	CASSPVRIHEGPSTDTQYF	TGTGCCAGCTCACCGGTTCGCATTCATGAGGGGCCTAGCACAGATACGCAGTATTTT
TRBV2	TRBJ2-2	many	TRBD1	15	CASTGQGANTGELFF	TGTGCCAGTACCGGACAGGGGGCGAACACCGGGGAGCTGTTTTTT
TRBV7-9	TRBJ1-1	many	NA	13	CASSLSGTPEAFF	TGTGCCAGCAGCCTTTCAGGCACCCCTGAAGCTTTCTTT
TRBV20-1	TRBJ2-7	many	NA	12	CSAPKTEVEQYF	TGCAGTGCTCCTAAGACAGAAGTCGAGCAGTACTTC